The clone carrying this T cell receptor beta chain was counted at least ten times. This sample is part of a study of human T cells and chemical hapten exposure. Study overall: Yields of TCR per sample differed, chiefly owing to small differences in pooled library volume.

The authors' total RNA extraction used unfractionated whole blood. The CDR3 contains 15 residues. CDR1 is LGHDT and CDR2 is YNNKEL in the germline V gene (reference sequence). V was pared by 1 base and J by 5 bases, with 14 bases between. TCRdb fed the 5' RACE reads into MiXCR, producing one record per CDR3 protein. Found here are about 80,000 distinct CDR3 sequences, roughly 7.7% of them singletons; the top ten hold about 2.1%. The sequence came from a male donor in good health. This sequence joins TRBV3-1 and TRBJ1-1; TRBD1 might be the D (5 bases). The CDR3 coding sequence is TGTGCCAGCAGCCAAGTAAGGGGACGACGAACTGAAGCTTTCTTT. Protein product: CASSQVRGRRTEAFF.